This TCR beta chain was sequenced during a study of OX40 agonist ivuxolimab in advanced cancers. Overall study context: As their treatment, patients were administered ivuxolimab, an agonistic anti-OX40 (CD134) antibody.

Germline-derived CDR1 and CDR2 are SGHNT and YYREEE (reference sequence). Trimming took off 0 bases at V and 8 bases at J, with 14 bases between the two ends. The CDR3 is 14 residues long. Assay used: immunoSEQ multiplex PCR; TCRdb lists only in-frame clones, some missing. The table has tens of thousands of clones, approximately 85% seen once. This clone was observed once. The chain joins TRBV5-4 to TRBJ1-2; D unclear. Sample: CD4+ or CD8+ T cells sorted from blood, taken in a trial of the OX40 agonist ivuxolimab. The TCR sequence derives from an adult with an advanced solid tumor such as melanoma, head and neck, liver or kidney cancer. The CDR3 here is CASSLDPKIYGYTF. The CDR3 region has the DNA TGTGCCAGCAGCTTGGACCCAAAAATTTACGGCTACACCTTC.